The source of this T cell receptor (beta chain) is a study of T cell responses to AZD1222 COVID-19 vaccine. The study's findings and limits: Clonal diversity may have been underestimated in mostly white British donors.

This CDR3 has 12 residues. Trimming removed 0 bases from V and 6 bases from J, with 6 bases in between. This clone occurred once. As yet, its antigen is unknown. Profiling relied on immunoSEQ multiplex PCR, and the TCRdb table lists in-frame clones only, not all of them. The sample lists 100,000 to 150,000 clones; under 95% were seen once. The J gene is TRBJ2-7, the V gene TRBV23-1; D is undetermined. TRBV23-1 falls under the ORF class, with uncertain function. The starting material was peripheral blood, obtained 28 days after the second AZD1222 dose. The clonotype originates from an adult who received the AZD1222 COVID-19 vaccine. The CDR3 spells CASSQSESEQYF. DNA for the CDR3: TGCGCCAGCAGTCAATCGGAATCCGAGCAGTACTTC.